The 32 T cell receptor beta chains presented below share a single source sample, sequenced in a study of pediatric ulcerative colitis. Method: immunoSEQ multiplex PCR; TCRdb's copy keeps in-frame clones and lacks some. The data show tens of thousands of clones, around 69% seen once. One to two pinch biopsies were taken from the rectum during colonoscopy. Specimen: gut tissue. The receptors derive from a boy aged 5 to 17 with severe ulcerative colitis.

The V and J genes are TRBV19 and TRBJ1-2, with D possibly matching TRBD1 (6 bases). The CDR3 has 13 residues. V was trimmed by 8 bases and J by 3 bases, leaving 13 bases between them. Germline V gives CDR1 LNHDA, CDR2 SQIVND (reference sequence). CDR3: CASGLRTDYGYTF. In DNA, the CDR3 is TGTGCCAGTGGCCTCAGGACAGACTATGGCTACACCTTC.

The rearrangement joins TRBV5-1 to TRBJ2-7; 10 bases line up with TRBD1. The CDR3 has 14 residues. CDR1 is SGHRS and CDR2 is YFSETQ in the germline V gene. The J segment lost 4 bases and the V segment lost 4 bases, leaving 5 bases of the junction unmatched. In nucleotides, the CDR3 is TGCGCCAGCAGCGCCGGGACAGGGGTTTACGAGCAGTACTTC. Its protein product is CASSAGTGVYEQYF.

The rearrangement links TRBV6-1 to TRBJ1-3; tentatively, D is TRBD1 (5 bases). Germline CDR1 is MNHNS and CDR2 is SASEGT. This CDR3 has 13 residues. Trimming removed 3 bases from V and 4 bases from J, with 7 bases in between. The CDR3 coding sequence is TGTGCCAGCAGTGACAGGGACGGAAACACCATATATTTT. Translated, it gives CASSDRDGNTIYF.

This chain connects TRBV2 to TRBJ1-2; the D is unclear. CDR1 is SNHLY, CDR2 FYNNEI, per germline. There are 11 residues in the CDR3. Between the trimmed V and J ends, which lost 5 bases and 5 bases, there was a span of 6 bases. CDR3 nucleotide sequence: TGTGCCAGCAGTTTAGGGTATGGCTACACCTTC. Translated: CASSLGYGYTF.

The genes are TRBV27 and TRBJ1-2; D is undetermined. The germline V gene has CDR1 MNHEY and CDR2 SMNVEV (reference sequence). V dropped 2 bases and J dropped 0 bases, with 7 bases sitting between them. The CDR3 runs 14 residues. CDR3 DNA: TGTGCCAGCAGTTTAAAATGGACTAACTATGGCTACACCTTC. Translating it yields CASSLKWTNYGYTF.

Written as DNA, the CDR3 is TGTGCCATCCGGGACAGGGACGAGACCCAGTACTTC. It codes for CAIRDRDETQYF. The J gene is TRBJ2-5, the V gene TRBV10-3; 9 bases fit TRBD1. Germline values: CDR1 ENHRY, CDR2 SYGVKD. CDR3 length: 12 residues. V dropped 8 bases and J dropped 5; count of bases not matched to a gene: 3.

V usage is TRBV6-4 and J usage is TRBJ1-2; D is unresolved. With 7 bases removed from V and 3 bases from J, the gap between germline ends came to 18 bases. CDR1 MRHNA and CDR2 SNTAGT come from the germline V gene. CDR3 length: 15 amino acids. Here the CDR3 reads CASKFAADIYYGYTF. The CDR3 DNA reads as TGTGCCAGCAAGTTCGCGGCCGATATTTACTATGGCTACACCTTC.

The chain links TRBV5-1 to TRBJ1-2; D is unresolved. The V end was cut by 6 bases, the J end by 8 bases, with 20 bases between. CDR1 is SGHRS, CDR2 YFSETQ, per germline. There are 14 residues in the CDR3. Written as DNA, the CDR3 is TGCGCCAGCACCACTCTGGCCGTAGGAGACGGCTACACCTTC. Its translation is CASTTLAVGDGYTF.

V gene TRBV14 combines with J gene TRBJ2-7, with TRBD2 matching over 13 bases. Germline CDR1 is SGHDN and CDR2 is FVKESK. CDR3 length equals 18 residues. J was trimmed by 6 bases and V by 0 bases; bases with no gene match: 11. The CDR3 spells CASSQDLGLAGLAGEQYF. The CDR3, as DNA: TGTGCCAGCAGCCAAGATCTGGGACTAGCGGGGCTCGCGGGCGAGCAGTACTTC.

A few counts support this clone. The chain joins TRBV4-1 to TRBJ2-4; no definite D call. Trimming removed 0 bases at V and 7 bases at J, with 16 bases between. The CDR3 spans 16 residues. The V gene's germline CDR1 is MGHRA and CDR2 YSYEKL. The CDR3 region has the DNA TGCGCCAGCAGCCAAGACGGAGAAGGGTCGTGGAACATTCAGTACTTC. Its protein product is CASSQDGEGSWNIQYF.

The gene calls are TRBV7-2 and TRBJ1-2; no clear D. Germline V gives CDR1 SGHTA, CDR2 FQGNSA. Trimming shortened V by 1 base and J by 7 bases, and 10 bases separated the two germline ends. The CDR3 has 13 amino acids. The CDR3 here is CASSLVVGAGYTF. DNA for the CDR3: TGTGCCAGCAGCTTAGTAGTGGGAGCTGGCTACACCTTC.

The chain combines TRBV9 with TRBJ1-5, with 7 bases aligning to TRBD1. The CDR3 extends over 15 amino acids. CDR1 SGDLS and CDR2 YYNGEE come from the germline V gene. V was clipped by 3 bases and J by 6 bases; unmatched bases: 9. The CDR3 bases are TGTGCCAGCAGCGCCTCAGGGGGGGCAGGTCAGCCCCAGCATTTT. Protein: CASSASGGAGQPQHF.

This chain connects TRBV29-1 to TRBJ1-3; D call uncertain. CDR1 SQVTM and CDR2 ANQGSEA come from the germline V gene. Between the trimmed V and J ends, which lost 7 bases and 0 bases, there was a span of 13 bases. The CDR3 totals 14 residues. This chain's CDR3 is CSALGTDSGNTIYF. The CDR3 DNA sequence: TGCAGCGCGCTGGGAACAGACTCTGGAAACACCATATATTTT.

V usage is TRBV7-3 and J usage is TRBJ2-3; TRBD1 might be the D (6 bases). CDR1 is SGHTA and CDR2 is FQGTGA in the germline V gene. The CDR3 covers 13 residues. Trimming took 2 bases from V and 4 from J, leaving 7 bases between them. Here the CDR3 DNA reads TGTGCCAGCAGCTTATCAGGGGCAGATACGCAGTATTTT. Translated, it gives CASSLSGADTQYF. Full variable domain (remainder filled in from reference TRBV7-3 and TRBJ2-3): GAGVSQTPSNKVTEKGKYVELRCDPISGHTALYWYRQSLGQGPEFLIYFQGTGAADDSGLPNDRFFAVRPEGSVSTLKIQRTERGDSAVYLCASSLSGADTQYFGPGTRLTVL.

This rearrangement joins TRBV9 to TRBJ1-6; D gene uncertain. Trimming removed 3 bases from V and 2 bases from J, with 12 bases in between. CDR1 is SGDLS and CDR2 is YYNGEE in the germline V gene. The CDR3 covers 16 residues. CDR3 in amino acids: CASSAHRDTYNSPLHF. The CDR3 DNA follows: TGTGCCAGCAGCGCCCACCGTGATACCTATAATTCACCCCTCCACTTT.

CDR3 residues: CASSQYSSFESSGVEQYF. The CDR3 DNA is TGCGCCAGCAGCCAATATTCATCCTTCGAGTCGAGCGGGGTCGAGCAGTACTTC. This chain connects TRBV4-1 to TRBJ2-7; 7 bases agree with TRBD2. The V segment lost 2 bases and the J segment 6 bases; nucleotides outside the gene matches: 19. CDR1 MGHRA and CDR2 YSYEKL come from the germline V gene. This CDR3 spans 18 amino acids.

V usage is TRBV10-3 and J usage is TRBJ2-1; D call uncertain. The length of the CDR3 is 12 residues. Germline V gene lookup returns CDR1 ENHRY and CDR2 SYGVKD. Trimming removed 2 bases at V and 6 bases at J, with 5 bases between. CDR3 sequence: CAISEASNEQFF. In DNA form, the CDR3 reads TGTGCCATCAGTGAGGCCAGCAATGAGCAGTTCTTC.

In its sample, this clone is medium-sized. The chain combines TRBV29-1 with TRBJ1-2; TRBD1 matches 12 bases. V lost 3 bases, J lost 8 bases, and 4 bases stayed unmatched. In germline, CDR1 is SQVTM, CDR2 ANQGSEA. The CDR3 is 13 amino acids. The CDR3 protein is CSVEGQGARGYTF. DNA of the CDR3: TGCAGCGTTGAGGGACAGGGGGCTCGGGGCTACACCTTC.

DNA of the CDR3: TGTGCCAGTAACGGCCGGACTGCCCGAGAGCAGTTCTTC. Its translation is CASNGRTAREQFF. This chain uses TRBV19 with TRBJ2-1; D may be TRBD2 (5 bases). The CDR3 length is 13 residues. Germline V lookup: CDR1 LNHDA, CDR2 SQIVND (reference sequence). V was pared by 7 bases and J by 10 bases, with 17 bases between.

This clone came up a few times. The rearrangement links TRBV9 to TRBJ1-2; D gene uncertain. CDR3 size: 16 residues. V was shortened by 3 bases and J by 1 base, with 16 bases between the two germline ends. Germline CDR1 reads SGDLS; CDR2 reads YYNGEE. This CDR3 reads CASSAPSQDVNYGYTF. The CDR3 DNA sequence: TGTGCCAGCAGCGCCCCCTCGCAGGACGTTAACTATGGCTACACCTTC. Complete variable domain (other parts from reference TRBV9 and TRBJ1-2): DSGVTQTPKHLITATGQRVTLRCSPRSGDLSVYWYQQSLDQGLQFLIQYYNGEERAKGNILERFSAQQFPDLHSELNLSSLELGDSALYFCASSAPSQDVNYGYTFGSGTRLTVV.

CDR3 nucleotides: TGTGCCAGCAGCCCGGGGCCAAAAGGGGATGAGCAGTTCTTC. Protein product: CASSPGPKGDEQFF. The chain couples TRBV7-8 to TRBJ2-1; D could derive from TRBD1 or TRBD2 (5 bases each). Trimming stripped 5 bases from V and 8 bases from J, with 16 bases between. CDR1 and CDR2 (germline): SGHVS, FQNEAQ. This CDR3 has 14 amino acids.

J is TRBJ2-1 and V is TRBV9; 9 nucleotides align to TRBD2. The germline CDR1 and CDR2 sequences are SGDLS and YYNGEE. This CDR3 comprises 14 residues. Unmatched junction bases numbered 6, after V lost 4 bases and J lost 7 bases. Written as DNA, the CDR3 is TGTGCCAGCAGCTTACGGACTAGCGAGAATGAGCAGTTCTTC. Its protein product is CASSLRTSENEQFF.

The chain joins TRBV2 to TRBJ2-1; TRBD2 matches at 9 bases. There are 16 residues in the CDR3. Germline lookup yields CDR1 SNHLY and CDR2 FYNNEI. The V gene end was trimmed by 6 bases and the J gene end by 4 bases; junction bases not matched to a gene: 10. The CDR3 loop is CASRYSVAGEYNEQFF. The DNA of the CDR3 is TGTGCCAGCAGGTACTCGGTAGCGGGGGAATACAATGAGCAGTTCTTC.

This chain uses TRBV6-6 with TRBJ2-7; TRBD1 matches 7 bases. CDR3 length: 14 amino acids. Germline trimming cut 2 bases from V and 2 bases from J; bases unmatched to any gene: 3. Germline loops: CDR1 MNHNY, CDR2 SVGAGI (reference sequence). Here the CDR3 DNA reads TGTGCCAGCAGTTACATAGGGGGCGCCTACGAGCAGTACTTC. Encoded protein: CASSYIGGAYEQYF.

The DNA for the CDR3 is TGTGCCTGGAGTATACGGGAAAAACTGTTTTTT. It specifies CAWSIREKLFF. This chain joins TRBV30 and TRBJ1-4; no clear D. This CDR3 region has 11 residues. Germline assignment: CDR1 GTSNPN and CDR2 SVGIG (reference sequence). V gave up 2 bases and J gave up 8 bases, with 6 bases separating them.

The chain couples TRBV29-1 to TRBJ1-1; 7 bases are shared with TRBD1. The J segment lost 6 bases and the V segment lost 7 bases, leaving 11 bases of the junction unmatched. The CDR3 totals 13 residues. The germline gives CDR1 SQVTM, CDR2 ANQGSEA. CDR3: CSAQGTEASEAFF. The CDR3 DNA reads TGCAGCGCCCAAGGGACAGAGGCTTCTGAAGCTTTCTTT.

The rearrangement joins TRBV7-9 to TRBJ2-5, with unresolved D. V was pared by 8 bases and J by 2 bases, with 12 bases between. CDR1 SEHNR and CDR2 FQNEAQ come from the germline V gene (reference sequence). The CDR3 consists of 13 residues. As DNA, the CDR3 is TGTGCCAGCGAAGAATCCGTGCAAGAGACCCAGTACTTC. Translating gives CASEESVQETQYF.

This clone was counted once. This chain connects TRBV2 to TRBJ2-6, with D possibly being TRBD1 (6 bases). Germline V gene lookup returns CDR1 SNHLY and CDR2 FYNNEI. CDR3 length: 15 residues. V was clipped by 5 bases and J by 4 bases, with 12 bases between them. The CDR3 loop reads CASSSQGSGANVLTF. The CDR3 DNA reads TGTGCCAGCAGTTCACAGGGCTCCGGGGCCAACGTCCTGACTTTC. Full variable domain (remainder filled in from reference TRBV2 and TRBJ2-6): EPEVTQTPSHQVTQMGQEVILRCVPISNHLYFYWYRQILGQKVEFLVSFYNNEISEKSEIFDDQFSVERPDGSNFTLKIRSTKLEDSAMYFCASSSQGSGANVLTFGAGSRLTVL.

The rearrangement links TRBV5-8 to TRBJ1-1; D is possibly TRBD1 (5 bases). This CDR3 spans 17 amino acids. Per the germline V gene, CDR1 is SGHTS and CDR2 is YDEGEE. V was shortened by 0 bases and J by 0 bases, with 15 bases between the two germline ends. CDR3 protein: CASSLAGARPLNTEAFF. For the CDR3, the DNA is TGTGCCAGCAGCTTGGCCGGGGCACGGCCATTGAACACTGAAGCTTTCTTT.

The chain has TRBV4-1 and TRBJ2-7; perhaps TRBD1 as D (5 bases). Germline CDR1 is MGHRA and CDR2 is YSYEKL. Trimming removed 6 bases from V and 3 bases from J, with 12 bases in between. This CDR3 is built from 13 residues. CDR3 bases: TGCGCCAGCAGTCACGGACAATTCTACGAGCAGTACTTC. Its translation is CASSHGQFYEQYF.

CDR3 sequence (DNA): TGTGCCAGCAGCTTGGGTTTTGGGGACAGGGAACGTCAGCCCCAGCATTTT. It specifies CASSLGFGDRERQPQHF. The chain couples TRBV5-5 to TRBJ1-5, with 9 bases matching TRBD1. The ends lost 0 bases at V and 6 bases at J; junction bases unmatched: 10. The CDR3 length is 17 residues. Germline V gene sequence: CDR1 SGHKS, CDR2 YYEKEE (reference sequence).

J is TRBJ2-6 and V is TRBV6-1; the D is unclear. Germline V gene lookup returns CDR1 MNHNS and CDR2 SASEGT. Trimming left V 0 bases short and J 4 bases short, with 7 bases between. The CDR3 covers 15 residues. The CDR3 sequence is CASSEAGSGANVLTF. The CDR3 bases are TGTGCCAGCAGTGAAGCAGGGTCCGGGGCCAACGTCCTGACTTTC.